These 21 T cell receptor beta chains came from one sample sequenced in a study of CXCR3-negative and CXCR3-positive naive CD8 T cells. Antigens of these TCRs are unknown. UMI-tagged TRB cDNA libraries were built via 5' RACE. From its re-call of the 5' RACE reads, TCRdb lists each CDR3 protein once, without DNA. Listed are under 150,000 distinct CDR3 sequences; approximately 0.27% falls within the top ten. Study results and limitations: TRB CDR3s of CXCR3-positive naive cells were more hydrophobic than those of CXCR3-negative naive cells.

Sequenced input: naive CXCR3+ CD8+ T cells from blood. As for subset: CD45RO-CCR7+CD27+CD95- naive CD8+ T cells expressing CXCR3 (TNR3+). These receptors were obtained from a human donor in good health. Some clones in this sample may be carry-over from other donors' samples.

This chain joins TRBV5-1 and TRBJ2-7; without DNA, the TCRdb call of TRBD2 cannot be checked. This CDR3 region has 17 residues. Germline-derived CDR1 and CDR2 are SGHRS and YFSETQ. CDR3 loop: CASSFGLAGVSGYEQYF. Looking up the rest from reference TRBV5-1 and TRBJ2-7 gives the full variable domain: KAGVTQTPRYLIKTRGQQVTLSCSPISGHRSVSWYQQTPGQGLQFLFEYFSETQRNKGNFPGRFSGRQFSNSRSEMNVSTLELGDSALYLCASSFGLAGVSGYEQYFGPGTRLTVT.

The V gene is TRBV7-8, the J gene TRBJ2-7; the TRBD1 assignment by TCRdb is unverifiable without DNA. Germline CDR1 reads SGHVS; CDR2 reads FQNEAQ. This CDR3 has 14 amino acids. Here the CDR3 reads CASNSWTGGIEQHF.

The V gene is TRBV14, the J gene TRBJ2-7. This CDR3 has 14 residues. Germline V CDR1 and CDR2: SGHDN, FVKESK. The CDR3 sequence: CASSQDKSSYEQYF.

The V call is TRBV5-6, the J call TRBJ2-7. Germline lookup yields CDR1 SGHDT and CDR2 YYEEEE. The CDR3 extends over 15 amino acids. The chain's CDR3 is CASSLDPGRSYEQYF.

The gene calls are TRBV12-3 or TRBV12-4 and TRBJ2-3; TCRdb reports TRBD1, a call that lacks DNA to check it against. This CDR3 comprises 13 residues. The chain's CDR3 is CAINRGGTDTQYF.

The chain couples TRBV5-6 to TRBJ2-7; the TCRdb call, TRBD2, lacks DNA for checking. Germline CDR1 reads SGHDT; CDR2 reads YYEEEE. CDR3 length equals 15 residues. The CDR3 region is CASSSPSGGNYEQYF.

The chain has TRBV12-3 or TRBV12-4 and TRBJ2-7; TCRdb designates TRBD1, a call that cannot be tested without DNA. The CDR3 spans 13 residues. CDR3 protein: CASSRGQTYEQYF.

The V gene is TRBV6-1, the J gene TRBJ2-7; absent DNA, TCRdb's TRBD2 call cannot be checked. This CDR3 is 15 amino acids long. The germline V gene encodes CDR1 MNHNS and CDR2 SASEGT. The CDR3 sequence is CASSEFLGPNYEQYF.

The gene calls are TRBV6-5 and TRBJ1-4. The CDR3 covers 15 residues. Germline assignment: CDR1 MNHEY and CDR2 SVGAGI. CDR3 in amino acids: CASSYNRQGTEKLFF.

The J gene is TRBJ2-7, the V gene TRBV3-1; TCRdb's D call of TRBD2 is untestable without DNA. This CDR3 has 17 residues. The V gene's germline CDR1 is LGHDT and CDR2 YNNKEL (reference sequence). The CDR3 protein is CASSQDLRLGGKSEQYF.

This sequence joins TRBV6-6 and TRBJ2-2; TCRdb's D gene call, TRBD1, goes unchecked for lack of DNA. Germline CDR1 MNHNY, CDR2 SVGAGI (reference sequence). The CDR3 covers 15 residues. The CDR3 here is CASSSQGTYTGELFF.

The chain combines TRBV20-1 with TRBJ2-1; TCRdb indicates TRBD1, and absent DNA this call remains unverified. The CDR3 is made up of 14 amino acids. In germline, CDR1 is DFQATT, CDR2 SNEGSKA (reference sequence). The CDR3: CSASADSDPNEQFF.

CDR3 in amino acids: CASSVASGDYGYTF. V gene TRBV9 combines with J gene TRBJ1-2. Germline values: CDR1 SGDLS, CDR2 YYNGEE. The CDR3 runs 14 residues. The full variable domain, completed using reference TRBV9 and TRBJ1-2, is DSGVTQTPKHLITATGQRVTLRCSPRSGDLSVYWYQQSLDQGLQFLIQYYNGEERAKGNILERFSAQQFPDLHSELNLSSLELGDSALYFCASSVASGDYGYTFGSGTRLTVV.

V usage is TRBV29-1 and J usage is TRBJ2-2; TCRdb's assignment of TRBD1 cannot be checked, as there is no DNA. The CDR3 has 13 amino acids. CDR1 is SQVTM, CDR2 ANQGSEA, per germline. The CDR3 sequence is CSVLRDSTGELFF.

V and J are TRBV12-3 or TRBV12-4 and TRBJ1-1; TCRdb designates TRBD1, a call that cannot be tested without DNA. There are 15 residues in the CDR3. CDR3 region: CASTDFEGAGTEAFF.

The chain is built from TRBV29-1 and TRBJ1-2; TCRdb's D gene call, TRBD1, goes unchecked for lack of DNA. Germline CDR1 SQVTM, CDR2 ANQGSEA. This CDR3 region has 14 residues. The CDR3 is CSVEGDISNYGYTF.

The chain links TRBV7-8 to TRBJ2-2. Germline V gene data show CDR1 as SGHVS and CDR2 as FQNEAQ. The CDR3 is 14 amino acids. The CDR3 sequence: CASSPTDPTGELFF.

The chain couples TRBV20-1 to TRBJ2-5; TCRdb names TRBD2, which stays unverified in the absence of DNA. In germline, CDR1 is DFQATT, CDR2 SNEGSKA (reference sequence). The CDR3 loop spans 15 amino acids. CDR3 amino acids: CSAFRAGGIQETQYF.

CDR3: CASSLTGPYGYTF. V usage is TRBV7-9 and J usage is TRBJ1-2. CDR1 and CDR2 from the germline V gene are SEHNR and FQNEAQ (reference sequence). This CDR3 has 13 amino acids.

V gene TRBV7-9 combines with J gene TRBJ1-6; TCRdb designates TRBD1, a call that cannot be tested without DNA. The CDR3 totals 16 residues. The germline CDR1 and CDR2 sequences are SEHNR and FQNEAQ (reference sequence). The CDR3 here is CASSHHRQGGDSPLHF.

This chain connects TRBV20-1 to TRBJ1-6; with no DNA, the TCRdb D assignment of TRBD1 cannot be verified. This CDR3 comprises 11 residues. Per the germline V gene, CDR1 is DFQATT and CDR2 is SNEGSKA (reference sequence). CDR3 in amino acids: CSAAAQGSLHF.